This TCR beta chain was obtained from a study of tissue T cells after allogeneic stem cell transplantation. A note on this clone: Its antigen is as yet unknown. The listed genes are named as in mouse. The CDR3 goes on 1 residue after the read ends, and that part is filled in from the germline J gene.

CDR1 is LGHNA, CDR2 YSYQKL, per germline. With 0 bases removed from V and 0 bases from J, the gap between germline ends came to 4 bases. The CDR3 consists of 14 residues. Only in-frame clones appear in the TCRdb table, and some are missing; sequencing was by immunoSEQ multiplex PCR. The sample has a few thousand clones, around half seen once. Regarding the study as a whole: Limitations included a small, clinically heterogeneous cohort and limited sampling depth. Which tissue TCRs were alloreactive or antigen-specific was not determined. Some clones might be persisting host cells. Anatomically similar tissues had similar TCR repertoires within each patient.

Time point specified: mouse harvest day 7 after allogeneic transplant. Each mouse received 10^7 T-cell-depleted marrow cells plus 10^6 splenic CD5+ T cells by tail vein. This mouse GVHD model was MHC-mismatched B6 to BALB/c, profiled day 7 or 14. Specimen: gut tissue. The receptor was derived from a female BALB/c mouse given C57BL/6 T cells with graft-versus-host disease after an allogeneic hematopoietic cell transplant. The chain employs TRBV2 and TRBJ2-4; D is undetermined. CDR3 region: CASSQDLSQNTLYF. CDR3 DNA, as far as it was read: TGTGCCAGCAGCCAAGATCTGAGTCAAAACACCTTGTAC.